This entry lists 11 T cell receptor beta chains sequenced from one sample in a study of shared clonotypes between healthy human individuals (dated by TCRdb to the early 2020s). Libraries came from the immunoSEQ multiplex PCR assay. This is the immuneACCESS table as TCRdb keeps it, with only in-frame sequences that have V and J called. A part of the clones is gone; compared with another copy, unresolved V genes explain less than half, and the rest is unexplained. The sample table contains about a million clones; only one count was recorded for approximately 80% of them. Over 0.8% of the sample comes from the top ten. The sample taken for sequencing was memory CD4+ T cells from PBMCs. Reading the label with the study, this specimen's cell subset or site is: CD45RA-negative fraction. The receptors here all came from a man aged 18 to 30 in good health. Some clones in this sample may be carry-over from other donors' samples.

J is TRBJ2-2 and V is TRBV10-3, with TRBD2 identical over 14 bases. The CDR3 extends over 15 amino acids. V was pared by 4 bases and J by 6 bases, with 1 base of the junction left unmatched. CDR1 is ENHRY, CDR2 SYGVKD, per germline. CDR3 loop: CAISGLAGGPGELFF. The CDR3 coding sequence is TGTGCCATCAGTGGACTAGCGGGAGGGCCCGGGGAGCTGTTTTTT.

The V gene is TRBV19, the J gene TRBJ2-5, with 8 bases identical to TRBD2. The CDR3 totals 10 residues. The V and J ends lost 11 bases and 4 bases, in that order; junction bases with no gene match: 0. Per the germline V gene, CDR1 is LNHDA and CDR2 is SQIVND (reference sequence). This chain's CDR3 is CAAGGETQYF. The CDR3 DNA reads TGTGCCGCGGGGGGAGAGACCCAGTACTTC.

As for this clone: Other DNA sequences in the sample encode the same CDR3. The chain carries TRBV9 and TRBJ2-7; D is undetermined. The CDR3 length is 15 residues. Germline CDR1 is SGDLS and CDR2 is YYNGEE. The V end lost 0 bases, the J end lost 0 bases, and 10 bases lay between the germline ends. This CDR3 reads CASSVGQRSSYEQYF. In DNA, the CDR3 is TGTGCCAGCAGCGTAGGGCAGAGGAGCTCCTACGAGCAGTACTTC.

The table lists this clone with a count of one. This sequence joins TRBV7-2 and TRBJ2-5; the D is unclear. This CDR3 comprises 14 residues. V shed 7 bases and J shed 2 bases, with 14 bases lying between them. Looked up from germline, CDR1 is SGHTA and CDR2 is FQGNSA. DNA for the CDR3: TGTGCCAGCACCATCTTTTATGGGCAAGAGACCCAGTACTTC. This encodes CASTIFYGQETQYF. The complete variable domain, with remaining parts taken from reference TRBV7-2 and TRBJ2-5, reads GAGVSQSPSNKVTEKGKDVELRCDPISGHTALYWYRQSLGQGLEFLIYFQGNSAPDKSGLPSDRFSAERTGGSVSTLTIQRTQQEDSAVYLCASTIFYGQETQYFGPGTRLLVL.

The chain uses TRBV28 and TRBJ2-7, with D tentatively TRBD2 (5 bases). The V gene's germline CDR1 is MDHEN and CDR2 SYDVKM. V lost 3 bases and J lost 6, with 15 bases in between. The CDR3 is 14 amino acids. DNA of the CDR3: TGTGCCAGCAGTTTGCGAGGGATGGCCACCGAGCAGTACTTC. It specifies CASSLRGMATEQYF.

The chain couples TRBV7-2 to TRBJ1-2, with D perhaps TRBD1 (5 bases). Trimming took off 4 bases at V and 3 bases at J, with 12 bases between the two ends. The CDR3 runs to 14 residues. Germline V gives CDR1 SGHTA, CDR2 FQGNSA. CDR3 sequence: CASSWGGQYYGYTF. The CDR3 nucleotides read TGTGCCAGCAGCTGGGGCGGGCAGTACTATGGCTACACCTTC.

This chain connects TRBV27 to TRBJ2-1, with TRBD1 identical over 8 bases. V lost 5 bases to trimming and J lost 1 base; unmatched junction nucleotides: 4. Per germline, CDR1 MNHEY and CDR2 SMNVEV (reference sequence). The CDR3 has 15 residues. Written as DNA, the CDR3 is TGTGCCAGCAGTCCGACAGGGGTTTCCTACAATGAGCAGTTCTTC. It encodes CASSPTGVSYNEQFF.

Many counts were recorded for this clone. Other DNA variants within this sample encode the same CDR3. The rearrangement uses TRBV30 and TRBJ2-5; D is uncertain. The CDR3 has 11 residues. Germline CDR1 and CDR2: GTSNPN and SVGIG (reference sequence). V lost 2 bases to trimming and J lost 4 bases, with 5 bases between them. DNA for the CDR3: TGTGCCTGGAGTTGGGGAGAGACCCAGTACTTC. This translates into CAWSWGETQYF.

This clone showed up just once. The V call is TRBV15, the J call TRBJ2-5; no firm D call. Deletions cut 1 base from V and 2 bases from J, with 8 bases between. The CDR3 has 14 residues. Germline CDR1 is LNHNV and CDR2 is YYDKDF (reference sequence). The CDR3 DNA is TGTGCCACCAGCAGAGGGACCAGTCAAGAGACCCAGTACTTC. Encoded protein: CATSRGTSQETQYF. Looking up the rest from reference TRBV15 and TRBJ2-5 gives the full variable domain: DAMVIQNPRYQVTQFGKPVTLSCSQTLNHNVMYWYQQKSSQAPKLLFHYYDKDFNNEADTPDNFQSRRPNTSFCFLDIRSPGLGDTAMYLCATSRGTSQETQYFGPGTRLLVL.

This chain uses TRBV6-1 with TRBJ2-2; the D gene is possibly TRBD1 (6 bases). This CDR3 spans 12 amino acids. Trimming took 5 bases from V and 15 from J, leaving 16 bases between them. The germline CDR1 and CDR2 sequences are MNHNS and SASEGT. The DNA of the CDR3 is TGTGCCAGCAGTACAGGGTACCGGAAGGTGTTTTTT. It specifies CASSTGYRKVFF.

This clone was observed a few times. The gene calls are TRBV5-1 and TRBJ2-2; D not resolved. This CDR3 has 15 amino acids. CDR1 is SGHRS, CDR2 YFSETQ, per germline. Trimming pared 4 bases from V and 2 bases from J, leaving 12 bases between. The CDR3 protein is CASSLNTGNTGELFF. The CDR3, as DNA: TGCGCCAGCAGCCTGAACACCGGAAACACCGGGGAGCTGTTTTTT.